This T cell receptor beta chain was captured in a study of cytomegalovirus exposure and HLA in healthy donors. Across the study: There were fewer than 500 genotyped donors. Of these, 75% to 85% fell in the genetic ancestry cluster associated with self-reported Caucasian donors. Points from the study as a whole: Researchers had no immune exposure information except CMV serostatus available.

V lost 7 bases to trimming and J lost 8 bases, with 15 bases between them. The V gene's germline CDR1 is MNHNY and CDR2 SVGAGI (reference sequence). The CDR3 has 13 amino acids. A multiplex PCR was run with 60 Vbeta primers and 13 Jbeta primers. Using immunoSEQ multiplex PCR, the repertoire was profiled, and TCRdb retains in-frame clones only, with some absent. The sample holds some 110,000 clones, about 83% seen once. This clone was detected only a few times. The antigen remains unidentified. The V gene is TRBV6-6, the J gene TRBJ2-1; D gene ambiguous. The sequence was collected from a young man in good health and CMV-seronegative. Input material: PBMCs. The CDR3 region is CASIDLNSDEQFF. The DNA for the CDR3 is TGTGCCAGCATCGATCTTAACTCGGATGAGCAGTTCTTC.